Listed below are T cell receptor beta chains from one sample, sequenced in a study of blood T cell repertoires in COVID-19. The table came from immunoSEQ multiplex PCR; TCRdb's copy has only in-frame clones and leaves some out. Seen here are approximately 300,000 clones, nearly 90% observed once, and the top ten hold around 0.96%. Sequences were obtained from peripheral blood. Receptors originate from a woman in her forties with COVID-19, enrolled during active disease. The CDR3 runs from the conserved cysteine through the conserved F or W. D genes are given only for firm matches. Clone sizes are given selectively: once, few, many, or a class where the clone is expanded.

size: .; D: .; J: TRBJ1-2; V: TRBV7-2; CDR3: CASRFTGDYGYTF; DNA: TGTGCCAGCAGATTTACTGGTGACTATGGCTACACCTTC
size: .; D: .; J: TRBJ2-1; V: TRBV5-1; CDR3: CASSLMGYEQFF; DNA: TGCGCCAGCAGTTTGATGGGCTATGAGCAGTTCTTC
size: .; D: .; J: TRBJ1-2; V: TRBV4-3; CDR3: CASSQDRRHNYGYTF; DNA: TGCGCCAGCAGCCAAGATAGAAGACATAACTATGGCTACACCTTC
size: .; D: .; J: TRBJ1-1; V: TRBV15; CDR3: CATRMKEPNTEAFF; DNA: TGTGCCACCAGGATGAAGGAGCCGAACACTGAAGCTTTCTTT
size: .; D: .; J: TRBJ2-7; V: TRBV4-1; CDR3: CASSQGKGSPYEQYF; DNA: TGCGCCAGCAGCCAGGGAAAGGGGTCCCCCTACGAGCAGTACTTC
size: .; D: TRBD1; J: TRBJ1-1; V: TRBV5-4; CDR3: CASSLGDREDTEAFF; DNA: TGTGCCAGCAGCTTGGGGGACAGGGAGGACACTGAAGCTTTCTTT
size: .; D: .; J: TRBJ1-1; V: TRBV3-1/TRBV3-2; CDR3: CASSHLQRGLNTEAFF; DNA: TGTGCCAGCAGCCACTTGCAACGGGGTTTGAACACTGAAGCTTTCTTT
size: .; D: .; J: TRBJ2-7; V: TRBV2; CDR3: CASSEARLSSYEQYF; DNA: TGTGCCAGCAGTGAAGCACGCCTAAGCTCCTACGAGCAGTACTTC
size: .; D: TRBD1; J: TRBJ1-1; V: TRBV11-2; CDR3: CASSLLGTGNTEAFF; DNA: TGTGCCAGCAGCTTACTGGGGACAGGGAACACTGAAGCTTTCTTT
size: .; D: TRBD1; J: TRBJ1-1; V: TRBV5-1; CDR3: CASSDGTATNTEAFF; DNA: TGCGCCAGCAGCGACGGGACAGCTACGAACACTGAAGCTTTCTTT
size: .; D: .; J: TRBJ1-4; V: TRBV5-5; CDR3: CASSLISGGGEKLFF; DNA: TGTGCCAGCAGCTTGATCTCGGGGGGAGGTGAAAAACTGTTTTTT
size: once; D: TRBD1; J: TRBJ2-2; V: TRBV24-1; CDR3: CATSDKPGTGNTGELFF; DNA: TGTGCCACCAGTGATAAACCCGGGACAGGGAACACCGGGGAGCTGTTTTTT
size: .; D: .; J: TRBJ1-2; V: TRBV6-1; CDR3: CASSDSGGGVNYGYTF; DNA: TGTGCCAGCAGTGATTCCGGAGGGGGGGTAAACTATGGCTACACCTTC
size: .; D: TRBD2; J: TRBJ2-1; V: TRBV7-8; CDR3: CASSATPSGGYNEQFF; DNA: TGTGCCAGCAGCGCGACTCCTAGCGGGGGTTACAATGAGCAGTTCTTC
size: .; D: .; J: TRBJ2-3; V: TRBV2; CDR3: CATSSRRADTQYF; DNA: TGTGCCACCAGCAGCAGGAGGGCAGATACGCAGTATTTT
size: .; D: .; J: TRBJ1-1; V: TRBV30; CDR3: CASSGGLEATEAFF; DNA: TGTGCCTCCTCGGGGGGTCTGGAGGCGACTGAAGCTTTCTTT
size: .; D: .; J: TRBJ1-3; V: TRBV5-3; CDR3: CARSLLWTASSGNTIYF; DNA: TGTGCCAGAAGCTTGTTGTGGACAGCGAGCTCTGGAAACACCATATATTTT
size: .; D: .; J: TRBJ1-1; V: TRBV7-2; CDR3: CASSLEQPMNTEAFF; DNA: TGTGCCAGCAGCTTAGAACAGCCCATGAACACTGAAGCTTTCTTT
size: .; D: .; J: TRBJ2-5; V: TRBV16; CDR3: CASSPKETQYF; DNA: TGTGCCAGCAGCCCAAAAGAGACCCAGTACTTC
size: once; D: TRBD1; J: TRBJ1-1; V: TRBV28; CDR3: CASSYLDRGPTEAFF; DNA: TGTGCCAGCAGTTATCTAGACAGGGGACCGACTGAAGCTTTCTTT
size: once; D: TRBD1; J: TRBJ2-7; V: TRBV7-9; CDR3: CASSFPKGAMRSYEQYF; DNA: TGTGCCAGCAGCTTTCCGAAGGGGGCCATGAGGTCCTACGAGCAGTACTTC
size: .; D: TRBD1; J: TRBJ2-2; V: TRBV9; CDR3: CASERTGATGELFF; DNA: TGTGCCAGCGAAAGAACAGGGGCAACCGGGGAGCTGTTTTTT
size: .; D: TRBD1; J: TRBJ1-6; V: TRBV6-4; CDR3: CASSDAGGNSPLHF; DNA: TGTGCCAGCAGTGATGCAGGGGGCAATTCACCCCTCCACTTT
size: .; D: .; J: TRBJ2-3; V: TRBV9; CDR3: CASSARPGADTQYF; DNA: TGTGCCAGCAGCGCCCGACCCGGGGCAGATACGCAGTATTTT
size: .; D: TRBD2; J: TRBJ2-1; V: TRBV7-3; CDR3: CASSLVGREYGEQFF; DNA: TGTGCCAGCAGCTTGGTCGGGCGGGAGTACGGTGAGCAGTTCTTC
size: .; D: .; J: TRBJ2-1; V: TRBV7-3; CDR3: CASSFDGGSYNEQFF; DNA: TGTGCCAGCAGCTTTGACGGAGGCTCCTACAATGAGCAGTTCTTC
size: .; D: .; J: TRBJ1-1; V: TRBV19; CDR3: CASSIDLDLNTEAFF; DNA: TGTGCCAGTAGTATAGATTTGGACTTAAACACTGAAGCTTTCTTT
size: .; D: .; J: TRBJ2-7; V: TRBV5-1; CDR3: CASSYDGAGYEQYF; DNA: TGCGCCAGCAGTTATGATGGGGCAGGCTACGAGCAGTACTTC
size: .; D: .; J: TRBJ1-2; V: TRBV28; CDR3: CASSGTGQYFYGYTF; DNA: TGTGCCAGCAGTGGAACAGGACAGTACTTCTATGGCTACACCTTC
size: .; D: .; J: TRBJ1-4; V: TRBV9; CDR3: CASSPRRGTNEKLFF; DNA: TGTGCCAGCAGCCCACGCCGGGGTACTAATGAAAAACTGTTTTTT
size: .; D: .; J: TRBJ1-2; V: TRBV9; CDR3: CASSVQGTSYGHTF; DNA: TGTGCCAGCAGCGTACAGGGGACATCGTATGGCCACACCTTC
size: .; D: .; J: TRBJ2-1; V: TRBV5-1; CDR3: CASSAGQSPYNEQFF; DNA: TGCGCCAGCAGCGCAGGACAGAGCCCCTACAATGAGCAGTTCTTC
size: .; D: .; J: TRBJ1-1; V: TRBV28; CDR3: CASSPSGGNTEAFF; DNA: TGTGCCAGCAGTCCCAGCGGGGGGAACACTGAAGCTTTCTTT
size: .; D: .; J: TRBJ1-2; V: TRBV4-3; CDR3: CASSQEETYGYTF; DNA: TGCGCCAGCAGCCAAGAAGAGACTTATGGCTACACCTTC
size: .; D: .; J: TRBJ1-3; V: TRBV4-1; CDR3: CASSQEPGRRPNTIYF; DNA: TGCGCCAGCAGCCAAGAGCCGGGAAGGAGGCCAAACACCATATATTTT
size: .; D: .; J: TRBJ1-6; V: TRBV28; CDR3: CASSLPRQSYNSPLHF; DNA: TGTGCCAGCAGTTTACCCCGACAGTCCTATAATTCACCCCTCCACTTT
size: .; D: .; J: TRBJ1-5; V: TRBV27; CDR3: CASSFGGGRNQPQHF; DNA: TGTGCCAGCAGTTTCGGCGGGGGCCGAAATCAGCCCCAGCATTTT
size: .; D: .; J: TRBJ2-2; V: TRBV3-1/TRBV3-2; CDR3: CASSQVIGGANTGELFF; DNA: TGTGCCAGCAGCCAAGTAATTGGCGGGGCGAACACCGGGGAGCTGTTTTTT
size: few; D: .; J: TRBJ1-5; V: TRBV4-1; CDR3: CASSQEAVVGGPQHF; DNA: TGCGCCAGCAGCCAAGAGGCTGTCGTGGGGGGGCCCCAGCATTTT